This is a list of T cell receptor beta chains from one sample in a study of blood T cell repertoires in COVID-19. The assay was immunoSEQ multiplex PCR, and TCRdb's table has in-frame clones only and misses some. The sample records approximately 290,000 clones, about four fifths being singletons. The sequenced sample consisted of peripheral blood. The receptors were gathered from a person aged 65-85 years with COVID-19, enrolled during active disease. Each CDR3 is given with its conserved first and last residue. The order of the fields is J gene, clone size, D gene, V gene, CDR3 protein, CDR3 DNA. D genes are given only for firm matches. Clone size is stated in some rows and not others, as once, few, many or a class when expanded.

TRBJ2-7 - - TRBV21-1 CASSNRETGVRGQYF TGTGCCAGCAGCAATCGTGAGACAGGGGTACGGGGGCAGTACTTC
TRBJ2-7 - TRBD1 TRBV7-9 CASSSRDRVREQYF TGTGCCAGCAGCTCCCGGGACAGAGTTAGAGAGCAGTACTTC
TRBJ1-5 - - TRBV11-2 CASSPLGGSQPQHF TGTGCCAGCAGCCCTCTAGGGGGAAGTCAGCCCCAGCATTTT
TRBJ1-1 once - TRBV6-5 CASSYSLNTEAFF TGTGCCAGCAGTTATTCGTTGAACACTGAAGCTTTCTTT
TRBJ1-1 - TRBD1 TRBV18 CASSPPITRGRSEAFF TGTGCCAGCTCACCACCTATAACCAGGGGGCGTTCTGAAGCTTTCTTT
TRBJ2-1 - TRBD1 TRBV6-1 CASSEHRGNEQFF TGTGCCAGCAGTGAACACAGGGGGAATGAGCAGTTCTTC
TRBJ1-1 - - TRBV19 CASRGGSTEAFF TGTGCCAGTAGGGGGGGGAGCACTGAAGCTTTCTTT
TRBJ2-3 once - TRBV6-2/TRBV6-3 CASNPPGVRSTDTQYF TGTGCCAGCAACCCTCCGGGGGTCAGGAGCACAGATACGCAGTATTTT
TRBJ1-5 - TRBD1 TRBV4-1 CASSQLTGLNQPQHF TGCGCCAGCAGCCAATTGACAGGGCTGAATCAGCCCCAGCATTTT
TRBJ2-3 few TRBD1 TRBV5-1 CASSSAGTDTDTQYF TGCGCCAGCAGCTCTGCCGGGACAGACACAGATACGCAGTATTTT
TRBJ1-2 - - TRBV27 CASSPPLVVAGGYTF TGTGCCAGCAGTCCACCCCTAGTGGTGGCTGGGGGCTACACCTTC
TRBJ2-1 - TRBD2 TRBV27 CASSQSGAGEQFF TGTGCCAGCAGCCAGAGCGGGGCAGGTGAGCAGTTCTTC
TRBJ1-6 - TRBD1 TRBV7-9 CASSLGQGRSRSNSPLHF TGTGCCAGCAGCTTGGGACAGGGGAGAAGCAGGAGCAATTCACCCCTCCACTTT
TRBJ1-6 - - TRBV19 CASSRFQGIPTSSYNSPLHF TGTGCCAGTAGCCGCTTTCAGGGAATCCCCACGAGCTCCTATAATTCACCCCTCCACTTT
TRBJ2-7 - - TRBV29-1 CSVGGRANYEQYF TGCAGCGTTGGTGGCAGGGCGAACTACGAGCAGTACTTC
TRBJ1-2 - TRBD1 TRBV2 CASKRTGSNYGYTF TGTGCCAGCAAGCGGACAGGGTCTAACTATGGCTACACCTTC
TRBJ2-7 few - TRBV6-5 CASTLGRSYEQYF TGTGCCAGCACCCTGGGGCGCTCCTACGAGCAGTACTTC